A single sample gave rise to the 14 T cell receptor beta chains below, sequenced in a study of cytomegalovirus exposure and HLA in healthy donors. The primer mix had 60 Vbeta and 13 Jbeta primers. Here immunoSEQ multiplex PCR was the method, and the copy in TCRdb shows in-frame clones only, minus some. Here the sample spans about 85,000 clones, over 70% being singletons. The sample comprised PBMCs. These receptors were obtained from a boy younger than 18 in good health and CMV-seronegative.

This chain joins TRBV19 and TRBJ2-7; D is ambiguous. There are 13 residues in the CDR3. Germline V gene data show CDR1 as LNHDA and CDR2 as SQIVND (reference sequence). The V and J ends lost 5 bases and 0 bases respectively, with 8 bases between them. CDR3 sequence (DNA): TGTGCCAGTAGTTGGGCGAGCTCCTACGAGCAGTACTTC. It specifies CASSWASSYEQYF.

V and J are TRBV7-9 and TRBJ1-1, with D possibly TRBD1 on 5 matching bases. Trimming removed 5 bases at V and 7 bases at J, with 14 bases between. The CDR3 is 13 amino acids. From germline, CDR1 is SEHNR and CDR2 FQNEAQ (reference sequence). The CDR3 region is CASSPQETVEAFF. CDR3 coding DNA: TGTGCCAGCAGCCCTCAAGAGACAGTTGAAGCTTTCTTT.

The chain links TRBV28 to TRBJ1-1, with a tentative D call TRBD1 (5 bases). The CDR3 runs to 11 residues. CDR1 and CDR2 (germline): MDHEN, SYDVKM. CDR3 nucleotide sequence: TGTGCTATTCAGGGGAACACTGAAGCTTTCTTT. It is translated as CAIQGNTEAFF. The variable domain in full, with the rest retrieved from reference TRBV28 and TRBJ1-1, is DVKVTQSSRYLVKRTGEKVFLECVQDMDHENMFWYRQDPGLGLRLIYFSYDVKMKEKGDIPEGYSVSREKKERFSLILESASTNQTSMYLCAIQGNTEAFFGQGTRLTVV.

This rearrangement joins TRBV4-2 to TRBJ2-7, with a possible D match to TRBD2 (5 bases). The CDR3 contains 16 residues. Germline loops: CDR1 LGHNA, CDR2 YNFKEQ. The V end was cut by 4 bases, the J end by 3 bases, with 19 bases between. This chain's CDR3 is CASSPTLRDALYEQYF. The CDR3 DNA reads TGTGCCAGCAGCCCCACCTTGAGGGATGCGCTCTACGAGCAGTACTTC.

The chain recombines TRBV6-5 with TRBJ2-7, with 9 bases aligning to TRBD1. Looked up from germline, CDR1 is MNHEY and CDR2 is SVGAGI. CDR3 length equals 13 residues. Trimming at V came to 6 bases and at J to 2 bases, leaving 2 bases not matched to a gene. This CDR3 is CASRRDRAYEQYF. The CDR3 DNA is TGTGCCAGCAGACGGGACAGGGCCTACGAGCAGTACTTC.

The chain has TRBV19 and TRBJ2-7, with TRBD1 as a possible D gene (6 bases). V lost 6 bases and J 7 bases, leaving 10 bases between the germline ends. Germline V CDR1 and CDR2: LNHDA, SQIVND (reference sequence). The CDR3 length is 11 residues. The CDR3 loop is CASSTGQEQYF. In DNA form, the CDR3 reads TGTGCCAGTAGCACCGGACAGGAGCAGTACTTC.

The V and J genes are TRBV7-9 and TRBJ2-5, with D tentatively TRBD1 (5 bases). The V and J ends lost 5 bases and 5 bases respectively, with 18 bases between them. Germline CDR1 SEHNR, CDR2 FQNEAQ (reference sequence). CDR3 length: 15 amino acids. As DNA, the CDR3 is TGTGCCAGCAGCCCACAGGTCGCAAGCAGGGAGACCCAGTACTTC. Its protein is CASSPQVASRETQYF.

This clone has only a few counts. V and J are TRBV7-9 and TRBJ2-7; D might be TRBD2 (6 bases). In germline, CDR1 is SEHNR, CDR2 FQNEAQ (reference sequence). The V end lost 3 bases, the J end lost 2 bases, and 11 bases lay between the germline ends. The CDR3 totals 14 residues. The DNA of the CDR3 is TGTGCCAGCAGCTTCGGGCGGGGTACCTACGAGCAGTACTTC. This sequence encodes CASSFGRGTYEQYF.

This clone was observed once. The CDR3 sequence is CASSELRGGWMDIQYF. The CDR3, as DNA: TGTGCCAGCAGTGAATTAAGAGGGGGCTGGATGGACATTCAGTACTTC. This sequence joins TRBV25-1 and TRBJ2-4; 7 positions agree with TRBD1. Germline trimming cut 1 base from V and 8 bases from J; bases unmatched to any gene: 11. CDR1 is MGHDK and CDR2 is SYGVNS in the germline V gene. This CDR3 has 16 amino acids.

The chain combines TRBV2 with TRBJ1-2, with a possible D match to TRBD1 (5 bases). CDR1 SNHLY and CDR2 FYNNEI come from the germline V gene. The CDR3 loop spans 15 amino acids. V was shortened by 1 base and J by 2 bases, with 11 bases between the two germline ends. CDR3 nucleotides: TGTGCCAGCAGTGAAGGGCCAGGGCCAAACTATGGCTACACCTTC. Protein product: CASSEGPGPNYGYTF.

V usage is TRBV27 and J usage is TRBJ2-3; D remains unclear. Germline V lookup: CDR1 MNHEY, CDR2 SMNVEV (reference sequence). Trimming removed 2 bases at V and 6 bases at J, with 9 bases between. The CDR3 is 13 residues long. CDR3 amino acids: CASSLLPADTQYF. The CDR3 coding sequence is TGTGCCAGCAGTTTACTGCCCGCGGATACGCAGTATTTT.

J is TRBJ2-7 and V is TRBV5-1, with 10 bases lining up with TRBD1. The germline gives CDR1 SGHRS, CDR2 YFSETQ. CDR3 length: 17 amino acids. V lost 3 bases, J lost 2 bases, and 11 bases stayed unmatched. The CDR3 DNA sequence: TGCGCCAGCAGCTACACAAGACCGGGACAGGGGACCTACGAGCAGTACTTC. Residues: CASSYTRPGQGTYEQYF. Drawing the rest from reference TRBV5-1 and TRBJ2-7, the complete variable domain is KAGVTQTPRYLIKTRGQQVTLSCSPISGHRSVSWYQQTPGQGLQFLFEYFSETQRNKGNFPGRFSGRQFSNSRSEMNVSTLELGDSALYLCASSYTRPGQGTYEQYFGPGTRLTVT.

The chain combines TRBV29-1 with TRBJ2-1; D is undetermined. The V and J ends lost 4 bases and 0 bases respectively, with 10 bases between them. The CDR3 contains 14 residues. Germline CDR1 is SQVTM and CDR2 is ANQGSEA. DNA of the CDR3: TGCAGCGTTGTTCAACCTAGCTCCTACAATGAGCAGTTCTTC. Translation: CSVVQPSSYNEQFF.

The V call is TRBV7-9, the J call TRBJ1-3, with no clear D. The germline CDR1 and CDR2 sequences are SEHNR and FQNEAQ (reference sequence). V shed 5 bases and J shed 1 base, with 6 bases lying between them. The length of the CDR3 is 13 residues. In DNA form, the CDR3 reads TGTGCCAGCAGCCCTCCTTCTGGAAACACCATATATTTT. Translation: CASSPPSGNTIYF.